This T cell receptor (beta chain) was sequenced in a study of T cells after yellow fever vaccination. Across the study: When fractions had low cell numbers, they were prepared with SMART-Seq v4 Ultra Low Input. Study-level points and caveats: A large majority of primary-vaccination clones showed up again after the booster (96% CD4, 88% CD8). Some clonotypes, a small share, were shared between CD4 and CD8 compartments.

This clonotype has only a few counts. Its antigen remains unidentified. A process of 5'RACE template switching, which added a universal primer site and UMIs, was used to make TCR cDNA. Via MiXCR, TCRdb re-called the 5' RACE reads, giving one row per CDR3 protein. The sample has under 600,000 distinct CDR3 sequences, less than 15% seen once. The V end was cut by 4 bases, the J end by 6 bases, with 11 bases between. The CDR3 is 13 residues long. Germline values: CDR1 SGHNT, CDR2 YYREEE (reference sequence). The rearrangement links TRBV5-4 to TRBJ2-1; D remains unclear. This clonotype was obtained from a man aged 25 to 40 who received the YFV17D yellow fever vaccine. The material was PBMCs, obtained on the day of the yellow fever booster vaccination. Here the CDR3 reads CASSEGRTNEQFF. In nucleotides, the CDR3 is TGTGCCAGCAGCGAAGGACGGACCAATGAGCAGTTCTTC.